The rows below give T cell receptor beta chains drawn from one sample of a study of T cells in localized non-small cell lung cancer. Clones were sequenced by immunoSEQ multiplex PCR, and TCRdb holds only the in-frame ones, with some missing. The table records about 11,000 clones, 65% to 90% of them present only once. Sequences were derived from peripheral blood mononuclear cells, sampled before any cancer treatment. All receptors come from a female donor of 60 years or more with stage II lung adenocarcinoma. CDR3s leave out the opening cysteine and the closing phenylalanine or tryptophan. The listing skips clone size in some rows; elsewhere it reads once, few, many or a size class.

v_gene	abundance	j_gene	CDR3aa
TRBV6-9	once	TRBJ1-2	ASSYGYGGYT
TRBV5-5	.	TRBJ1-1	ASSVTVLNTEAF
TRBV5-1	.	TRBJ2-6	ASSLVGMGAGANVLT
TRBV5-1	.	TRBJ2-1	ASSLAGGGPNEQF
TRBV15	.	TRBJ1-1	ATSREGPVLGVNTEAF
TRBV5-1	few	TRBJ2-2	ASSSTSGLAGAVSGELF
TRBV6-1	.	TRBJ2-7	ASSADRAYEQY
TRBV6-5	.	TRBJ2-7	ASSLDMQTSYEQY
TRBV5-5	.	TRBJ2-5	ASSLLAVQETQY
TRBV10-3	.	TRBJ2-7	AIRSVGSSYEQY
TRBV5-6	.	TRBJ1-4	ASSLMGASSDEKLF
TRBV11-2	.	TRBJ2-5	ASSLGAETQY
TRBV6-1	once	TRBJ2-7	ASSQDYLRTYEQY
TRBV6-5	.	TRBJ1-2	ASSSGLSFPYGYT
TRBV6-6	.	TRBJ1-1	ASTSRGAEAF
TRBV9	.	TRBJ2-3	ASSFSGNSGSGDTQY
TRBV7-9	few	TRBJ2-2	ASSFSGSTGELF
TRBV7-3	.	TRBJ2-6	ASSLSGGLVLT
TRBV4-3	.	TRBJ2-3	ASSQREQRISTDTQY
TRBV7-3	once	TRBJ1-2	ASSSGGGYGYT
TRBV21-1	few	TRBJ2-2	ASRNIIGRGPRGAGELF
TRBV10-1	.	TRBJ2-7	ASSESWQGSYEQY
TRBV5-1	.	TRBJ2-7	ASSLSGTPYEQY
TRBV18	.	TRBJ1-1	ASSPRTAQNTEAF
TRBV5-4	.	TRBJ1-1	ASSPKGQGRSTEAF
TRBV6-4	few	TRBJ2-3	ASAGELGDTQY
TRBV20-1	.	TRBJ2-3	SARVGDTQY
TRBV7-6	.	TRBJ2-5	ASSLFPGGETQY
TRBV19	few	TRBJ2-7	ASSPRTVSYEQY
TRBV29-1	.	TRBJ1-1	SVEPRDKNTEAF
TRBV18	.	TRBJ1-1	ASSPLGFTGALNTEAF
TRBV5-4	.	TRBJ2-5	ASRSRAGETQY
TRBV19	.	TRBJ2-3	ASSSRWSSDTQY
TRBV19	.	TRBJ2-3	ASSILTSGRVADTQY
TRBV2	few	TRBJ1-5	ASSEGIHSNQPQH
TRBV4-2	.	TRBJ2-1	ASSQELNSYNEQF
TRBV18	.	TRBJ1-1	ASSPQFASGTAMSWAF